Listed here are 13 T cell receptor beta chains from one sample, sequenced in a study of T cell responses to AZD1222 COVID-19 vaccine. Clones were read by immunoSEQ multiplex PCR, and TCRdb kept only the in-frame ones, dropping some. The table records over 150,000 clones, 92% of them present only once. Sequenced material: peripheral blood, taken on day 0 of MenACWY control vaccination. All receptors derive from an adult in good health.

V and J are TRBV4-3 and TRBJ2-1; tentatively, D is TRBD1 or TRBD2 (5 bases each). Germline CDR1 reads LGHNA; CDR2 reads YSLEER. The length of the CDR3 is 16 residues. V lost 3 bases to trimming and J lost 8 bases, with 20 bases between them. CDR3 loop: CASSHIPRVPRDEQFF. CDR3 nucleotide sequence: TGCGCCAGCAGCCATATACCCAGGGTCCCGAGGGATGAGCAGTTCTTC.

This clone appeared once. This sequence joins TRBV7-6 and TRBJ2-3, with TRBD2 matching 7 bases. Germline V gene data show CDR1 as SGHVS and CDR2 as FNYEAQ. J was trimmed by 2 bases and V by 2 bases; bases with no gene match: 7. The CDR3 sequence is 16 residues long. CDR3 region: CASSLRAGRATDTQYF. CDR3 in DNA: TGTGCCAGCAGCTTACGGGCAGGGAGGGCCACAGATACGCAGTATTTT. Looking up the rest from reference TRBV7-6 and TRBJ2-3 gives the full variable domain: GAGVSQSPRYKVTKRGQDVALRCDPISGHVSLYWYRQALGQGPEFLTYFNYEAQQDKSGLPNDRFSAERPEGSISTLTIQRTEQRDSAMYRCASSLRAGRATDTQYFGPGTRLTVL.

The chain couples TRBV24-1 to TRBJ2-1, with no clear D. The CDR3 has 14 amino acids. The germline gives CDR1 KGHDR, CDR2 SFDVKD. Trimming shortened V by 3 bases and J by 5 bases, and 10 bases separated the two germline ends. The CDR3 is CATSDPAPHNEQFF. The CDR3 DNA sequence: TGTGCCACCAGTGATCCGGCGCCCCACAATGAGCAGTTCTTC.

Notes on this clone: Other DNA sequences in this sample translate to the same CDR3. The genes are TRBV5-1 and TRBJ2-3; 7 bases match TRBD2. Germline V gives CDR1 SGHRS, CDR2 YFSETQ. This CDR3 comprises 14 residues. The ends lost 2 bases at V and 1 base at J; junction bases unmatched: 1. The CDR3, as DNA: TGCGCCAGCAGCTTAGGACTAGGCACAGATACGCAGTATTTT. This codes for CASSLGLGTDTQYF.

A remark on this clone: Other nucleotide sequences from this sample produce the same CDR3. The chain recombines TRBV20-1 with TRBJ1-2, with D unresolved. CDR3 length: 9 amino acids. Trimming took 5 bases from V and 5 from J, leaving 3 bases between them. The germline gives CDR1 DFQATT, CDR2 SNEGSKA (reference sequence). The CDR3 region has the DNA TGCAGTGCTCTTTATGGCTACACCTTC. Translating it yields CSALYGYTF.

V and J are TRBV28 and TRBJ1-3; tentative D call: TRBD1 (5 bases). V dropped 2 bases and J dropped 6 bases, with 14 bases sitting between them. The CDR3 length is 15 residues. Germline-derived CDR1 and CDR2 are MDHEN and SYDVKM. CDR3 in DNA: TGTGCCAGCAGTTTACTCGGGGACGGAGAAAACACCATATATTTT. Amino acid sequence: CASSLLGDGENTIYF.

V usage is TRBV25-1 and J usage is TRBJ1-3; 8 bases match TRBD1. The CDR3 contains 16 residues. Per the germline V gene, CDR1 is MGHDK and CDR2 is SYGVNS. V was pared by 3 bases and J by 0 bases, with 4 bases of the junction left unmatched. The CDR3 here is CASSDTTGGSGNTIYF. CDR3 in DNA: TGTGCCAGCAGTGATACAACAGGGGGCTCTGGAAACACCATATATTTT. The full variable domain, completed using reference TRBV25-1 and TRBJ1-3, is EADIYQTPRYLVIGTGKKITLECSQTMGHDKMYWYQQDPGMELHLIHYSYGVNSTEKGDLSSESTVSRIRTEHFPLTLESARPSHTSQYLCASSDTTGGSGNTIYFGEGSWLTVV.

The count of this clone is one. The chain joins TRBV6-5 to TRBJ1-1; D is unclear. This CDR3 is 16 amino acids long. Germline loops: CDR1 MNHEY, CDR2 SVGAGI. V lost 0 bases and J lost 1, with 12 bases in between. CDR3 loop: CASSYSRSWGNTEAFF. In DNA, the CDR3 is TGTGCCAGCAGTTACTCGAGGTCTTGGGGGAACACTGAAGCTTTCTTT.

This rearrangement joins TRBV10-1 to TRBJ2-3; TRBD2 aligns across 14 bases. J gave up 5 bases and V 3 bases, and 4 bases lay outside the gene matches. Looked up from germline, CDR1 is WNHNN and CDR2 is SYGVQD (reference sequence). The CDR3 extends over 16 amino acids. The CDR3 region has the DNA TGCGCCAGCAGTGAAGGACTAGCGGGAGGTATAGATACGCAGTATTTT. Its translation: CASSEGLAGGIDTQYF.

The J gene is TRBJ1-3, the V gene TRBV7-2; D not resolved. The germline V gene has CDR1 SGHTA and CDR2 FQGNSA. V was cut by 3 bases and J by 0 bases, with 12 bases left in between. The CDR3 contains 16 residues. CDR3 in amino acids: CASSFSGRSSGNTIYF. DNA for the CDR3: TGTGCCAGCAGCTTTTCAGGACGGAGCTCTGGAAACACCATATATTTT. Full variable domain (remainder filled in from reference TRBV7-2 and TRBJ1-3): GAGVSQSPSNKVTEKGKDVELRCDPISGHTALYWYRQSLGQGLEFLIYFQGNSAPDKSGLPSDRFSAERTGGSVSTLTIQRTQQEDSAVYLCASSFSGRSSGNTIYFGEGSWLTVV.

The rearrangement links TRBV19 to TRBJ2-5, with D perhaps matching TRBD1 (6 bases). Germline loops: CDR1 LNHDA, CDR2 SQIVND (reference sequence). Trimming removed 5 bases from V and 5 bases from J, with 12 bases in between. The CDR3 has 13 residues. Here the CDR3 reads CASSSTGLETQYF. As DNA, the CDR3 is TGTGCCAGTAGTTCTACAGGGTTGGAGACCCAGTACTTC.

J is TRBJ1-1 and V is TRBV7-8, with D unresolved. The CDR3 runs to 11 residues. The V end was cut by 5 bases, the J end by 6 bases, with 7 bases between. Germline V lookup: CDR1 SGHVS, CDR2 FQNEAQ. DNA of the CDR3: TGTGCCAGCAGCCGGGAAGCTGAAGCTTTCTTT. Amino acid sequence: CASSREAEAFF.

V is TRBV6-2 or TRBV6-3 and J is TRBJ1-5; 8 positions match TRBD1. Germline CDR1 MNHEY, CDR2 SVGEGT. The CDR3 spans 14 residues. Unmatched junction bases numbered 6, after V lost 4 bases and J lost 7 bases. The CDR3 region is CASSLDRAPQPQHF. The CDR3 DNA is TGTGCCAGCAGTTTGGACAGGGCCCCACAGCCCCAGCATTTT.